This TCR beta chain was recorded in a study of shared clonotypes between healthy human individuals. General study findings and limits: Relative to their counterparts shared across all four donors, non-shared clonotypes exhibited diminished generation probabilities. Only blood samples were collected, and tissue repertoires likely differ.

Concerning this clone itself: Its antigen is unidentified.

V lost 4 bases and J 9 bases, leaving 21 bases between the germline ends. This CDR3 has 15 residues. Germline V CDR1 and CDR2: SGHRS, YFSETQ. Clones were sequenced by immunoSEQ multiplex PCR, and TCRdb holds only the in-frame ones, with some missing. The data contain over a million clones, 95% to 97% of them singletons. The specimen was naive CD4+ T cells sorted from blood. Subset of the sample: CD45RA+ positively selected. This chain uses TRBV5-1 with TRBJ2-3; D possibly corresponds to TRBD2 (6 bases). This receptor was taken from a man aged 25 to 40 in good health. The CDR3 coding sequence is TGCGCCAGCAGCCCGACTAGGCTTGAGGGTTACACGCAGTATTTT. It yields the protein CASSPTRLEGYTQYF.